This T cell receptor beta chain came from a study of early stage breast cancer tumors. Blood replicates held 0.5 ug DNA, tumor or normal breast approximately 1.5 ug, two each. The method was immunoSEQ multiplex PCR; TCRdb's version includes in-frame clones alone and lacks a portion of them. The sample carries 30,000 or so clones, roughly 77% recorded once. The sequenced sample consisted of blood. The sequence came from a person aged 40 to 49 with breast cancer.

CDR3 sequence reads: CASSKTGGTEAFF. The CDR3 nucleotides read TGTGCCAGCAGCAAGACAGGGGGCACTGAAGCTTTCTTT. The V gene is TRBV9, the J gene TRBJ1-1; 9 bases agree with TRBD1. This CDR3 contains 13 residues. With 4 bases clipped from V and 4 bases from J, the junction kept 2 bases outside the gene matches. Germline V gene lookup returns CDR1 SGDLS and CDR2 YYNGEE.